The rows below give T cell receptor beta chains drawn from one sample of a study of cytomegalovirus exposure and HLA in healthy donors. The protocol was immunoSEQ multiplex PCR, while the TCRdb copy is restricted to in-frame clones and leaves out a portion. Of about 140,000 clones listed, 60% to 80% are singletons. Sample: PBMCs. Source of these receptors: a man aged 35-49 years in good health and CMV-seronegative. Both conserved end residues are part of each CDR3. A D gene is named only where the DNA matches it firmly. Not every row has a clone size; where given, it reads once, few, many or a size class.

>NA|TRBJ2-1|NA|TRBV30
CAWSLKLPQFF
TGTGCCTGGAGTCTTAAGCTACCGCAGTTCTTC
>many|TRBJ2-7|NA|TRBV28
CASSLTGTQSYEQYF
TGTGCCAGCAGTTTAACTGGGACACAATCCTACGAGCAGTACTTC
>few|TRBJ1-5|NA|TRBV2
CASSGTVNQPQHF
TGTGCCAGCAGTGGGACAGTTAATCAGCCCCAGCATTTT
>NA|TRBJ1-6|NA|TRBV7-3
CASSLYSYNSPLHF
TGTGCCAGCAGCTTGTACAGCTATAATTCACCCCTCCACTTT
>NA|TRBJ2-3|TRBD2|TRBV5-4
CASSSTSGGTTDTQYF
TGTGCCAGCAGCTCGACTAGCGGGGGAACCACAGATACGCAGTATTTT
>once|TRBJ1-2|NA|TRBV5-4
CASTWGGTVGRDYGYTF
TGTGCCAGCACCTGGGGGGGCACAGTTGGGCGTGACTATGGCTACACCTTC
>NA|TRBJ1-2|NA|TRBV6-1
CASSEYQEAPYGYTF
TGTGCCAGCAGTGAATATCAGGAGGCCCCCTATGGCTACACCTTC
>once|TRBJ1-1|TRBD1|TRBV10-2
CASKGRGATEAFF
TGCGCCAGCAAGGGCAGGGGGGCCACTGAAGCTTTCTTT
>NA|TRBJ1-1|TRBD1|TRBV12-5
CASAKDRENTEAFF
TGTGCTAGTGCGAAAGACAGGGAGAACACTGAAGCTTTCTTT
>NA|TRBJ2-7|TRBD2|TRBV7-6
CASSSGLQTGEQYF
TGTGCCAGCAGCTCGGGACTACAAACGGGGGAGCAGTACTTC
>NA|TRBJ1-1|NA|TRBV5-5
CASSPDRGTEAFF
TGTGCCAGCAGCCCCGACCGGGGCACTGAAGCTTTCTTT
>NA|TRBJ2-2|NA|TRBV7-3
CASSLTSSNTGELFF
TGTGCCAGCAGCTTAACCTCCTCGAACACCGGGGAGCTGTTTTTT
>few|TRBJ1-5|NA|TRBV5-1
CASSLDPGRQPQHF
TGCGCCAGCAGCTTGGATCCAGGGCGGCAGCCCCAGCATTTT
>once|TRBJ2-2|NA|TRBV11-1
CASSFRGETGELFF
TGTGCCAGCAGCTTCAGGGGGGAAACCGGGGAGCTGTTTTTT
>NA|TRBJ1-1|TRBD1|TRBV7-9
CASSLIGGTGTNTEAFF
TGTGCCAGCAGCCTGATTGGGGGGACAGGCACGAACACTGAAGCTTTCTTT
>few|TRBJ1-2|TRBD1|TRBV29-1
CSVEDGYAGGGGYTF
TGCAGCGTTGAAGATGGGTACGCAGGGGGCGGTGGCTACACCTTC
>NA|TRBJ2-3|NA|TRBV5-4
CACSGYITDTQYF
TGTGCCTGTAGCGGATATATCACAGATACGCAGTATTTT
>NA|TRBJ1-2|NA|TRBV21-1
CASSKEGPNGYTF
TGTGCCAGCAGCAAAGAGGGGCCGAATGGCTACACCTTC
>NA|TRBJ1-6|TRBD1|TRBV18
CASSPSGGRNSPLHF
TGTGCCAGCTCACCATCAGGGGGTAGGAATTCACCCCTCCACTTT
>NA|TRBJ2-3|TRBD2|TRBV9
CASTPTSGLSTDTQYF
TGTGCCAGCACTCCTACTAGCGGTCTGAGCACAGATACGCAGTATTTT
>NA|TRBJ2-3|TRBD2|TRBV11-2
CASSPSASGNTQYF
TGTGCCAGCAGCCCCAGCGCTAGCGGCAATACGCAGTATTTT
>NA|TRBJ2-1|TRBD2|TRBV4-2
CASSHSPDGGGYNEQFF
TGTGCCAGCAGCCATTCCCCAGATGGCGGGGGTTACAATGAGCAGTTCTTC
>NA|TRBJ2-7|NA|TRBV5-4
CASSFTGQTSYEQYF
TGTGCCAGCAGCTTTACAGGACAGACGTCCTACGAGCAGTACTTC
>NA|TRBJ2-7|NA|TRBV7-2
CASSLARTELSYEQYF
TGTGCCAGCAGCTTAGCGCGGACAGAACTCTCCTACGAGCAGTACTTC
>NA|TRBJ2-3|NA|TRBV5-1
CASSPDTTEDTQYF
TGCGCCAGCAGCCCGGATACTACTGAAGATACGCAGTATTTT
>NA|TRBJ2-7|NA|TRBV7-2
CASSLGPDTSIYEQYF
TGTGCCAGCAGCTTGGGGCCAGATACCTCAATCTACGAGCAGTACTTC
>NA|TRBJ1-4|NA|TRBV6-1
CASSVSGLLFF
TGTGCCAGCAGTGTTAGCGGACTTCTGTTTTTT
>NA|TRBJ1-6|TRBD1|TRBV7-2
CASSRQGDNSPLHF
TGTGCCAGCAGCCGACAGGGCGATAATTCACCCCTCCACTTT
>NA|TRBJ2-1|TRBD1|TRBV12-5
CASGTGQGLYNEQFF
TGTGCTAGTGGTACCGGACAGGGGCTTTACAATGAGCAGTTCTTC
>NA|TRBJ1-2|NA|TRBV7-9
CSVGGQSDGYTF
TGTTCCGTCGGGGGGCAGTCTGACGGCTACACCTTC
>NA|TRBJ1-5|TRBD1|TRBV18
CASTGQNSNQPQHF
TGTGCCAGCACGGGACAGAATAGCAATCAGCCCCAGCATTTT